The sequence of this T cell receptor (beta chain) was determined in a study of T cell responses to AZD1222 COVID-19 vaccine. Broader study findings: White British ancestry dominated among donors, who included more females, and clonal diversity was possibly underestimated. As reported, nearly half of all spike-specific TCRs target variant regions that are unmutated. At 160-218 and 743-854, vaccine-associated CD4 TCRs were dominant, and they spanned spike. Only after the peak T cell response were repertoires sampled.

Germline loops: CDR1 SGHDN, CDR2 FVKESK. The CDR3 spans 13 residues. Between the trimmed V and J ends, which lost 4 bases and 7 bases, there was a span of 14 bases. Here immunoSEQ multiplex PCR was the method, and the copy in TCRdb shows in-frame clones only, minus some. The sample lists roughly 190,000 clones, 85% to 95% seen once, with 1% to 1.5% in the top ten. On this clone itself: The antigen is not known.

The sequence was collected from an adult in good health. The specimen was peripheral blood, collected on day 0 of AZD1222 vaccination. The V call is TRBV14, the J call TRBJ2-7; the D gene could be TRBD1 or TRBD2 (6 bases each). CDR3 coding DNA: TGTGCCAGCAGCCCAGGTCCGGGGGCTGAGCAGTACTTC. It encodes CASSPGPGAEQYF.